This T cell receptor (beta chain) was found in a study of blood T cell repertoires in COVID-19. Study context: Samples representing acute and convalescent COVID-19 were sourced from the United States, Italy and Spain.

The CDR3 is made up of 19 amino acids. Germline assignment: CDR1 SGHAT and CDR2 FQNNGV. V was clipped by 5 bases and J by 0 bases; unmatched bases: 11. Clones were sequenced by immunoSEQ multiplex PCR, and TCRdb holds only the in-frame ones, with some missing. This sample carries hundreds of thousands of clones, 88% of them seen once, and the ten largest clones take approximately 1%. Two negative PCRs, clearance, or symptom resolution characterized the recovered Cohort 3 donors. This receptor was obtained from a woman aged 25 to 39 who had recovered from COVID-19. The sequenced material came from PBMCs or T cells enriched from blood (not recorded which). The V gene is TRBV11-2, the J gene TRBJ1-6, with TRBD1 matching 9 bases. The DNA of the CDR3 is TGTGCCAGCAGCCACAACTTCCCGGGACAGGGCTCCTATAATTCACCCCTCCACTTT. It codes for CASSHNFPGQGSYNSPLHF.